The subject of this entry is one T cell receptor beta chain. Its specificity is unknown. This entry is derived from a study of OX40 agonist ivuxolimab in advanced cancers. Findings of the study overall: Averaging showed that CD8+ T cells had more expanded clones than CD4+ did.

V lost 7 bases, J lost 5 bases, and 13 bases lay in between. Germline V gives CDR1 SNHLY, CDR2 FYNNEI. This CDR3 comprises 13 residues. Here immunoSEQ multiplex PCR was the method, and the copy in TCRdb shows in-frame clones only, minus some. The data contain about 79,000 clones, approximately 85% of them singletons. Blood draws occurred at baseline, cycle 4 day 1, and cycle 7 day 1. The sequencing here drew on CD4+ or CD8+ T cells sorted from blood, taken in a trial of the OX40 agonist ivuxolimab. The receptor's source is an adult with an advanced solid tumor such as melanoma, head and neck, liver or kidney cancer. The chain combines TRBV2 with TRBJ2-3, with D perhaps matching TRBD2 (6 bases). CDR3 sequence (DNA): TGTGCCAGCAAACGGGAGTTTAAAGATACGCAGTATTTT. As protein: CASKREFKDTQYF.